Listed here are 28 T cell receptor beta chains from one sample, sequenced in a study of blood T cell repertoires in COVID-19. Data came from immunoSEQ multiplex PCR; TCRdb stores just in-frame clones and leaves some out. The sample shows a few hundred thousand clones, around 87% of them seen only once. The sequenced sample consisted of peripheral blood. All receptors derive from a man aged 50 or older with active or convalescent COVID-19.

The V call is TRBV11-2, the J call TRBJ2-5, with TRBD1 identical over 7 bases. The CDR3 is made up of 15 amino acids. The germline CDR1 and CDR2 sequences are SGHAT and FQNNGV. V was pared by 5 bases and J by 2 bases, with 8 bases of the junction left unmatched. The CDR3 DNA reads as TGTGCCAGCAGCCTACTTGGGACAGAACAAGAGACCCAGTACTTC. Its protein product is CASSLLGTEQETQYF.

The genes are TRBV7-3 and TRBJ2-3; D not certain. CDR1 and CDR2 from the germline V gene are SGHTA and FQGTGA. CDR3 length: 13 amino acids. V was cut by 2 bases and J by 4 bases, with 7 bases left in between. This CDR3 is CASSLSLPDTQYF. In nucleotides, the CDR3 is TGTGCCAGCAGCTTATCCCTACCAGATACGCAGTATTTT.

The chain is built from TRBV24-1 and TRBJ2-1; 15 positions match TRBD2. Germline lookup yields CDR1 KGHDR and CDR2 SFDVKD. Trimming cost V 5 bases and J 8 bases; bases outside gene matches: 9. CDR3 length equals 17 residues. For the CDR3, the DNA is TGTGCCACCAGTGTAACGGGACTAGCGGGAGGTAGCGATGAGCAGTTCTTC. Amino acids: CATSVTGLAGGSDEQFF.

The gene calls are TRBV28 and TRBJ1-5; a weak D match, TRBD1 (6 bases). V dropped 11 bases and J dropped 4 bases, with 18 bases sitting between them. CDR1 and CDR2 from the germline V gene are MDHEN and SYDVKM. The CDR3 consists of 14 residues. CDR3 sequence (DNA): TGTGCCGGGTCTAACGGGGGGCTTAATCAGCCCCAGCATTTT. Amino acids: CAGSNGGLNQPQHF.

CDR3 amino acids: CASSQIGVSYEQYF. The CDR3 bases are TGTGCCAGCAGCCAAATTGGAGTCTCCTACGAGCAGTACTTC. V and J are TRBV3-1 (or the pseudogene TRBV3-2) and TRBJ2-7; D not certain. CDR1 and CDR2 from the germline V gene are LGHDT and YNNKEL (reference sequence). CDR3 size: 14 residues. V lost 2 bases and J 0 bases, leaving 8 bases between the germline ends.

The chain carries TRBV29-1 and TRBJ2-3; 12 nucleotides match TRBD2. V shed 2 bases and J 6 bases; nucleotides not matched to a gene: 15. Germline V gene data show CDR1 as SQVTM and CDR2 as ANQGSEA. The CDR3 runs 18 residues. The CDR3 reads CSVEPRILAGGPGDTQYF. The CDR3 DNA reads TGCAGCGTTGAACCAAGAATCCTAGCGGGAGGGCCAGGTGATACGCAGTATTTT.

V is TRBV7-2 and J is TRBJ1-3, with no clear D. V was pared by 5 bases and J by 4 bases, with 12 bases between. The length of the CDR3 is 14 residues. Per the germline V gene, CDR1 is SGHTA and CDR2 is FQGNSA. The CDR3, as DNA: TGTGCCAGCAGCCTCCTTGGGAGAGGAAACACCATATATTTT. It specifies CASSLLGRGNTIYF.

This clone was recorded a few times. This chain connects TRBV6-5 to TRBJ1-5; 8 nucleotides align to TRBD1. The CDR3 covers 14 residues. V lost 4 bases, J lost 5 bases, and 4 bases stayed unmatched. Germline loops: CDR1 MNHEY, CDR2 SVGAGI. CDR3 DNA: TGTGCCAGCAGTTCGACAGGGGTTTATCAGCCCCAGCATTTT. Protein sequence: CASSSTGVYQPQHF.

This clone was observed a handful of times. The rearrangement links TRBV5-1 to TRBJ1-1; 9 bases agree with TRBD1. This CDR3 spans 14 amino acids. The germline CDR1 and CDR2 sequences are SGHRS and YFSETQ. V was clipped by 4 bases and J by 1 base; unmatched bases: 2. The CDR3 loop reads CASSRDRENTEAFF. The CDR3 DNA reads TGCGCCAGCAGCCGGGACAGGGAGAACACTGAAGCTTTCTTT.

This clone has only a few counts. The genes are TRBV29-1 and TRBJ1-2; the match to TRBD1 covers 8 bases. Germline V gene sequence: CDR1 SQVTM, CDR2 ANQGSEA. The V segment lost 6 bases and the J segment 8 bases; nucleotides outside the gene matches: 11. The CDR3 spans 13 residues. CDR3 coding DNA: TGCAGCGTAGCCGGGCAGGGGGCGGGAGGCTACACCTTC. The encoded protein is CSVAGQGAGGYTF. Full variable domain (outside the CDR3, taken from reference TRBV29-1 and TRBJ1-2): SAVISQKPSRDICQRGTSLTIQCQVDSQVTMMFWYRQQPGQSLTLIATANQGSEATYESGFVIDKFPISRPNLTFSTLTVSNMSPEDSSIYLCSVAGQGAGGYTFGSGTRLTVV.

The chain couples TRBV7-2 to TRBJ2-1, with 13 bases aligning to TRBD2. The CDR3 has 15 residues. Germline V CDR1 and CDR2: SGHTA, FQGNSA. V trimming: 5 bases; J trimming: 8 bases; junction bases outside the gene matches: 6. Written as DNA, the CDR3 is TGTGCCAGCAGCCCCCGGACTAGCGGGAGCCATGAGCAGTTCTTC. Translating gives CASSPRTSGSHEQFF.

J is TRBJ2-7 and V is TRBV11-2; 7 nucleotides match TRBD1. The CDR3 covers 18 residues. CDR1 is SGHAT, CDR2 FQNNGV, per germline. After removal of 0 bases from V and 5 bases from J, the junction contained 16 bases not matched to a gene. CDR3 sequence: CASSLDRGRGRFYHEQYF. CDR3 nucleotides: TGTGCCAGCAGCTTAGATCGGGGAAGGGGGCGCTTTTACCACGAGCAGTACTTC.

The J gene is TRBJ1-4, the V gene TRBV4-3; a possible D gene is TRBD1 (6 bases). The germline CDR1 and CDR2 sequences are LGHNA and YSLEER. Trimming left V 4 bases short and J 6 bases short, with 12 bases between. CDR3 size: 14 residues. The CDR3 bases are TGCGCCAGCAGCCCGATGAGGGGGTATGAAAAACTGTTTTTT. Protein: CASSPMRGYEKLFF.

The chain recombines TRBV6-2 or TRBV6-3 with TRBJ1-5; D is unclear. Trimming removed 2 bases from V and 7 bases from J, with 12 bases in between. Germline CDR1 is MNHEY and CDR2 is SVGEGT. The CDR3 is 14 amino acids. CDR3 nucleotide sequence: TGTGCCAGCAGTTACAATACGGTGGGCCAGCCCCAGCATTTT. It specifies CASSYNTVGQPQHF.

The chain carries TRBV3-1 (or the pseudogene TRBV3-2) and TRBJ1-2; 9 positions agree with TRBD1. CDR1 is LGHDT and CDR2 is YNNKEL in the germline V gene (reference sequence). The CDR3 extends over 15 amino acids. The trim removed 0 bases at V and 5 bases at J, leaving 4 bases unmatched. CDR3 sequence: CASSQEGQGGYGYTF. The CDR3 DNA is TGTGCCAGCAGCCAAGAGGGACAGGGAGGGTATGGCTACACCTTC.

The chain employs TRBV12-2 and TRBJ1-2; TRBD1 is the table's D call and was not checked against the DNA. TRBV12-2 is deemed a pseudogene. CDR3 length: 15 residues. The CDR3 sequence is CASRLEQNTNYGYTF. The CDR3 DNA is TGTGCAAGTCGCTTAGAACAGAATACTAACTATGGCTACACCTTC.

This chain links TRBV6-6 with TRBJ1-2; no definite D call. V lost 2 bases, J lost 6 bases, and 10 bases lay in between. Germline CDR1 is MNHNY and CDR2 is SVGAGI (reference sequence). CDR3 length: 13 residues. The CDR3 region has the DNA TGTGCCAGCAGTTACAGGAACGGGGATGGCTACACCTTC. This sequence encodes CASSYRNGDGYTF.

With respect to this clone: Other nucleotide sequences from this sample produce the same CDR3. The rearrangement joins TRBV3-1 (or the pseudogene TRBV3-2) to TRBJ1-3, with D tentatively TRBD1 (6 bases). Trimming cost V 0 bases and J 4 bases, with 10 bases left between them. The CDR3 extends over 15 amino acids. The V gene's germline CDR1 is LGHDT and CDR2 YNNKEL (reference sequence). CDR3 DNA: TGTGCCAGCAGCCAAGAGACAGGCCGGGGAAACACCATATATTTT. Its protein is CASSQETGRGNTIYF.

The chain uses TRBV7-2 and TRBJ2-7, with 7 positions matching TRBD2. CDR1 is SGHTA and CDR2 is FQGNSA in the germline V gene. The CDR3 contains 16 residues. V lost 5 bases, J lost 3 bases, and 13 bases stayed unmatched. The CDR3, as DNA: TGTGCCAGCAGCGAGGGTTGGGGGGGTCCCTACTACGAGCAGTACTTC. Its translation is CASSEGWGGPYYEQYF.

The chain uses TRBV9 and TRBJ2-7; 7 bases are a match to TRBD2. V trimming: 3 bases; J trimming: 3 bases; junction bases outside the gene matches: 6. This CDR3 contains 14 residues. In germline, CDR1 is SGDLS, CDR2 YYNGEE. CDR3 sequence: CASSALGGSYEQYF. The CDR3 bases are TGTGCCAGCAGCGCCTTGGGCGGGAGCTACGAGCAGTACTTC. Filled out from reference TRBV9 and TRBJ2-7, the complete variable domain reads DSGVTQTPKHLITATGQRVTLRCSPRSGDLSVYWYQQSLDQGLQFLIQYYNGEERAKGNILERFSAQQFPDLHSELNLSSLELGDSALYFCASSALGGSYEQYFGPGTRLTVT.

The V call is TRBV11-2, the J call TRBJ2-1; D remains ambiguous. With 4 bases removed from V and 8 bases from J, the gap between germline ends came to 12 bases. This CDR3 is 13 amino acids long. Germline CDR1 is SGHAT and CDR2 is FQNNGV. In DNA, the CDR3 is TGTGCCAGCAGCTCCAGTTCAGGTTATGAGCAGTTCTTC. The encoded protein is CASSSSSGYEQFF.

V is TRBV29-1 and J is TRBJ2-1, with 15 bases identical to TRBD2. Per germline, CDR1 SQVTM and CDR2 ANQGSEA. This CDR3 comprises 20 residues. V shed 1 base, J shed 2 bases, and the junction held 12 bases outside the gene matches. Written as DNA, the CDR3 is TGCAGCGTTGAAGGGGCTCCAGGACTAGCGGGAGGGCCGGCCTACAATGAGCAGTTCTTC. Translating it yields CSVEGAPGLAGGPAYNEQFF.

This chain links TRBV27 with TRBJ2-7; D perhaps matches TRBD1 (5 bases). The CDR3 runs to 15 residues. V was clipped by 6 bases and J by 3 bases, with 18 bases between them. The germline V gene encodes CDR1 MNHEY and CDR2 SMNVEV (reference sequence). DNA for the CDR3: TGTGCCAGCAGCCACCATGGACAACCAGGCTACGAGCAGTACTTC. Protein product: CASSHHGQPGYEQYF.

The chain combines TRBV28 with TRBJ1-1; 10 bases are shared with TRBD1. The CDR3 has 14 residues. CDR1 is MDHEN, CDR2 SYDVKM, per germline. Unmatched junction bases numbered 5, after V lost 5 bases and J lost 5 bases. The CDR3 nucleotides read TGTGCCAGCAGTCGACCGGGACAGGGGACTGAAGCTTTCTTT. Its translation: CASSRPGQGTEAFF.

This clone has a handful of counts. The rearrangement uses TRBV7-6 and TRBJ1-3; 7 bases are shared with TRBD1. Germline assignment: CDR1 SGHVS and CDR2 FNYEAQ. The junction had 4 bases not matched to a gene; V was cut back by 5 bases and J by 0 bases. There are 15 residues in the CDR3. CDR3: CASSPQGLSGNTIYF. The CDR3 DNA is TGTGCCAGCAGCCCACAGGGGCTCTCTGGAAACACCATATATTTT.

V and J are TRBV28 and TRBJ1-5; D uncertain. The CDR3 extends over 13 amino acids. Trimming pared 6 bases from V and 2 bases from J, leaving 8 bases between. Germline V lookup: CDR1 MDHEN, CDR2 SYDVKM. CDR3 sequence: CASRGAGNQPQHF. The CDR3 region has the DNA TGTGCCAGCAGGGGCGCCGGCAATCAGCCCCAGCATTTT.

The rearrangement joins TRBV5-6 to TRBJ1-2; 8 bases are a match to TRBD1. CDR1 is SGHDT and CDR2 is YYEEEE in the germline V gene. The V segment lost 2 bases and the J segment 6 bases; nucleotides outside the gene matches: 12. This CDR3 is built from 16 residues. CDR3 bases: TGTGCCAGCAGCTTCGGGTTGGCAGGGGGCGCGGATGGCTACACCTTC. Protein: CASSFGLAGGADGYTF.

V is TRBV28 and J is TRBJ2-3, with 8 bases that match TRBD2. The CDR3 has 16 amino acids. With 5 bases clipped from V and 2 bases from J, the junction kept 9 bases outside the gene matches. The germline V gene has CDR1 MDHEN and CDR2 SYDVKM. The CDR3 nucleotides read TGTGCCAGCAGTGGCGGGGGGCAATTCGCCACAGATACGCAGTATTTT. It is translated as CASSGGGQFATDTQYF.